The clone carrying this TCR beta chain appeared many times. What it binds is not known. Calling hyperthyroidism stable required that no ophthalmopathy show up within 18 months of follow-up. People with hyperthyroidism were aged 18 to 65 and newly diagnosed, under 2 months' duration. Trimming cost V 6 bases and J 2 bases; bases outside gene matches: 7. Germline V lookup: CDR1 MDHEN, CDR2 SYDVKM. The CDR3 runs 14 residues. This entry belongs to a study of Graves' ophthalmopathy and Graves' hyperthyroidism. Study as a whole: Peripheral blood was obtained at first diagnosis, ahead of any treatment.

Beta-chain TCR CDR3 regions were amplified from RNA transcripts. HTBI primers primed a first-round RT-PCR, and a second-round multiplex PCR followed. From the multiplex PCR reads, TCRdb called clonotypes with MiXCR, one entry per CDR3 protein. Altogether hundreds of thousands of distinct CDR3 sequences are present, 20% to 25% being singletons, with the ten largest covering under 3%. Study-wide results and limits: Classification of ophthalmopathy versus stable hyperthyroidism by a 13-signature model yielded 85% to 90% sensitivity and roughly 81% specificity.

Material for sequencing was peripheral blood. This chain links TRBV28 with TRBJ2-7; TRBD1 aligns across 7 bases. The TCR was taken from a woman aged 18-29 years with stable Graves' hyperthyroidism. DNA for the CDR3: TGTGCCAGCAGGAAAGGTACAGGGGCCTACGAGCAGTACTTC. As protein: CASRKGTGAYEQYF. Full variable domain (remainder filled in from reference TRBV28 and TRBJ2-7): DVKVTQSSRYLVKRTGEKVFLECVQDMDHENMFWYRQDPGLGLRLIYFSYDVKMKEKGDIPEGYSVSREKKERFSLILESASTNQTSMYLCASRKGTGAYEQYFGPGTRLTVT.